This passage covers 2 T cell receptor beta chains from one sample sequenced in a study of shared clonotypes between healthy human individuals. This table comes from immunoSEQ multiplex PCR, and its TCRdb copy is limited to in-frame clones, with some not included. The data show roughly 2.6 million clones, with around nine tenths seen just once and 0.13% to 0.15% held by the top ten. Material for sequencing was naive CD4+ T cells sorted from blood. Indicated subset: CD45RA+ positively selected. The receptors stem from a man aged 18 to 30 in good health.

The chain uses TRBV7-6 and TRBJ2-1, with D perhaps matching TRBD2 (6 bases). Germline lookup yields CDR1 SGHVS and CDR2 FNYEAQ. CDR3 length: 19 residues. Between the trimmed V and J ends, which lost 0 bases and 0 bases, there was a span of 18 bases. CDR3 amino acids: CASSLARDSATSSYNEQFF. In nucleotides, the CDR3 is TGTGCCAGCAGCTTAGCCCGGGATTCCGCGACTAGCTCCTACAATGAGCAGTTCTTC.

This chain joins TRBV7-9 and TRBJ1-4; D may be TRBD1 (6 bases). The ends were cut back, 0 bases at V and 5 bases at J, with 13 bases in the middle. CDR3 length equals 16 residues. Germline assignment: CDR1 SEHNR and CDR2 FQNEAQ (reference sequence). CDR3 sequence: CASSLAGGDRNEKLFF. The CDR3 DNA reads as TGTGCCAGCAGCTTAGCGGGGGGTGACAGGAATGAAAAACTGTTTTTT.